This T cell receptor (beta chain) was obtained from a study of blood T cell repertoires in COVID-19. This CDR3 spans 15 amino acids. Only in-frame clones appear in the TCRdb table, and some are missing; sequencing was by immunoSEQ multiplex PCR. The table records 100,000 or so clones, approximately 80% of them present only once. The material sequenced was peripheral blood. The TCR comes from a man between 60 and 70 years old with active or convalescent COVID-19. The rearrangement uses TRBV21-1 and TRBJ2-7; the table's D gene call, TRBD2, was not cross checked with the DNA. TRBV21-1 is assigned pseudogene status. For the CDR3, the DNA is TGTGCCAGCAGCAAAGTTAGCGACGCAGCCTACGAGCAGTACTTC. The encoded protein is CASSKVSDAAYEQYF.